The following is a TCR beta chain sequence with its context. No antigen is known for it. Nothing much larger sits one base from this clone, and base qualities are not available. Whole blood was collected in K2EDTA tubes by collaborating institutions according to the institutions' own protocols. Collaborator samples were shipped for TCRbeta analysis as frozen whole blood, isolated PBMCs, or DNA extracted from either sample type. TCRbeta CDR3 regions were amplified from genomic DNA using the immunoSEQ Assay, a bias-controlled multiplex PCR. The original methods were these. Within the assay, amplification of reference gene primers was used to estimate how many nucleated cells each sample contained. Sequence reads were collapsed and filtered to measure the absolute abundance of every unique TCRbeta CDR3 rearrangement. For each sample, productive Simpson clonality was calculated as the square root of Simpson's diversity index across productive rearrangements. TCRdb provides this immuneACCESS table in a form limited to in-frame rearrangements. Some clones are lacking; in checked studies, under half of them reflect an unresolved V gene, and why the rest are absent is not known. The V and J calls and the clone size are those of that table, but D and trimming were determined from the DNA. Present in this sample are tens of thousands of clones, about nine tenths of which were seen just once. The ten largest clones take up around 13% of the sample.

These data come from a study of blood T cell repertoires in COVID-19 (dated by TCRdb to 2020 to 2021). In the study overall: The collaborator samples originated in the United States, Italy and Spain and spanned the acute and convalescent phases of COVID-19. The material from the prospective study consisted of cDNA or gDNA derived from T cells, B-cell-depleted T cells, or PBMCs. The dataset comprised deeply sampled blood TCRbeta repertoires from subjects exposed to, actively infected with, or recovered from COVID-19. A freely available public database, intended as a resource for researchers studying the immune response to SARS-CoV-2, is where the repertoires were released. The samples were drawn from the first 160 participants of the ongoing ImmuneRACE study and from 1,254 subjects provided by 6 global collaborators. A de-identified subject ID, COVID-19 status, age in years and sex were almost always included in the sample metadata. Where HLA class I and class II types were available, the types were taken from metadata supplied by the sample provider, not from assay-based typing. Overall results and qualifications from the work: The quantity of clinical and demographic metadata differed by source and by participant and was supplied without curation.

Compared with germline, V lacks 4 bases and J lacks 0 bases; bases without a gene match: 15. CDR1 SGHRS and CDR2 YFSETQ are derived from the germline V gene. The CDR3, cysteine through phenylalanine, is 19 amino acids long. The kept DNA is CDR3 alone, 57 bases in frame from the first base. The sequenced sample was peripheral blood. The receptor comes from an older man with acute or convalescent COVID-19. The chain links TRBV5-1 with TRBJ1-1; TRBD1 agrees with 10 junctional bases. The nucleotides read TGCGCCAGCAGCCTAACCAATCCCGGGACAGGGGTAATGAACACTGAAGCTTTCTTT. It translates to CASSLTNPGTGVMNTEAFF.